The present T cell receptor beta chain was sequenced within a study of blood T cell repertoires in COVID-19. In the study overall: Whether acute or convalescent, the COVID-19 samples came from the United States, Italy and Spain. T cells, B-cell-depleted T cells, or PBMCs provided the cDNA or gDNA that served as material.

Original analysis: Amplification from reference gene primers served as the basis for estimated nucleated cell counts. The method was immunoSEQ multiplex PCR; TCRdb's version includes in-frame clones alone and lacks a portion of them. Clone size and the V and J calls come from that table; the DNA yielded D and trimming. The data contain approximately 230,000 clones, around 83% of them seen just once; the ten biggest clones take up about 9%. Germline V lookup: CDR1 SNHLY, CDR2 FYNNEI. This CDR3 has 14 amino acids. V lost 8 bases and J lost 6; bases outside the gene matches: 6. The chain recombines TRBV2 with TRBJ2-2; TRBD2 matches 10 bases. Sequencing was done on a sample of peripheral blood. This TCR was sampled from a man at least 80 years old with acute or convalescent COVID-19. CDR3 sequence (DNA): TGTGCCAGCTCTCCTCTAGCGGGGGCCGGGGAGCTGTTTTTT. It yields the protein CASSPLAGAGELFF.